Detailed here is one T cell receptor (beta chain). The repertoire was sequenced with immunoSEQ multiplex PCR; TCRdb's copy has only in-frame clones and lacks some. This table has about 70,000 clones, more than 60% appearing once. The sample originates from a study of blood T cell repertoires in COVID-19. V lost 2 bases to trimming and J lost 6 bases, with 8 bases between them. The CDR3 runs 13 residues. The sequenced sample was peripheral blood. The V gene is TRBV12-3 or TRBV12-4, the J gene TRBJ2-1, with D possibly TRBD2 on 6 matching bases. The receptor's source is an elderly woman with active or convalescent COVID-19. The CDR3 region is CASSLTSRNEQFF. CDR3 DNA sequence: TGTGCCAGCAGTTTAACTAGCCGCAATGAGCAGTTCTTC.